This is a list of T cell receptor beta chains from one sample in a study of shared clonotypes between healthy human individuals. Clones were sequenced by immunoSEQ multiplex PCR, and TCRdb holds only the in-frame ones, with some missing. The data show 2 million to 3 million clones, with just over 90% seen just once and about 0.13% held by the top ten. Sequenced sample: naive CD4+ T cells sorted from blood. The receptors stem from a man younger than 35 in good health. Each CDR3 is given with its conserved first and last residue. Each record gives: J gene, V gene, clone size, D gene, CDR3 DNA, CDR3 protein. A D gene is named only where the DNA matches it firmly. For some rows the clone size is stated as once, few or many, or as a class when expanded; others skip it.

>TRBJ2-2|TRBV15|-|TRBD1
TGTGCCACCAGCAGACGGCCCGGACAGGGTCGCACCGGGGAGCTGTTTTTT
CATSRRPGQGRTGELFF
>TRBJ1-1|TRBV18|-|-
TGTGCCAGCTCACCACACGGGAAGGGCACTGAAGCTTTCTTT
CASSPHGKGTEAFF
>TRBJ2-7|TRBV10-3|-|TRBD2
TGTGCCATCAGTGAGGGACCGGGACTACGCTACGAGCAGTACTTC
CAISEGPGLRYEQYF
>TRBJ1-5|TRBV6-5|-|-
TGTGCCAGCAGTTTCGAGGGAGGCAATCAGCCCCAGCATTTT
CASSFEGGNQPQHF
>TRBJ1-2|TRBV5-4|-|-
TGTGCCAGCAGCGGGGACCGGGGGCGAGGCTACACCTTC
CASSGDRGRGYTF
>TRBJ2-5|TRBV30|-|-
TGTGCCTGGAGTGCCGACCGGGACCGGGGAAGAGAGACCCAGTACTTC
CAWSADRDRGRETQYF
>TRBJ2-1|TRBV12-5|once|-
TGTGCTAGTGGTTTGGTGGCGAAAGAGCAGTTCTTC
CASGLVAKEQFF
>TRBJ1-5|TRBV19|-|TRBD1
TGTGCCAGTAGTATGGGACAGAATAGCAATCAGCCCCAGCATTTT
CASSMGQNSNQPQHF
>TRBJ2-3|TRBV29-1|-|-
TGCAGCGTATCCTATGGGGGTAGAACAGATACGCAGTATTTT
CSVSYGGRTDTQYF
>TRBJ1-1|TRBV5-1|few|TRBD1
TGCGCCAGCAGCTCGGGACAGGGGATGTATGAAGCTTTCTTT
CASSSGQGMYEAFF
>TRBJ2-1|TRBV10-3|-|-
TGTGCCATCAGTGAGTCGGATCGGGTTGCATACAATGAGCAGTTCTTC
CAISESDRVAYNEQFF
>TRBJ2-7|TRBV5-5|-|-
TGTGCCAGCAGCTCCTGGTTAGCGCTGCCTGGCGAGCAGTACTTC
CASSSWLALPGEQYF
>TRBJ1-1|TRBV30|-|-
TGTGCCTGGAGTGTACTCGTAGGAGGGGGAACTGAAGCTTTCTTT
CAWSVLVGGGTEAFF
>TRBJ1-3|TRBV19|-|-
TGTGCCAGCAAGCACGAGGGGCGGAACACCATATATTTT
CASKHEGRNTIYF
>TRBJ2-7|TRBV10-3|-|TRBD1
TGTGCCATCAGTGAGACGTACCCGGGACAGGGGGGATACGAGCAGTACTTC
CAISETYPGQGGYEQYF
>TRBJ2-3|TRBV6-6|-|TRBD2
TGTGCCAGCAGTGTAGGGACTAGCGGTAGCACAGATACGCAGTATTTT
CASSVGTSGSTDTQYF
>TRBJ2-7|TRBV10-1|-|-
TGCGCCAGCAGGATGGTAAGCTCGTACGAGCAGTACTTC
CASRMVSSYEQYF
>TRBJ1-2|TRBV19|once|-
TGTGCCAGTAGTAAACATGGAATGGGCGAGGATGGCTACACCTTC
CASSKHGMGEDGYTF
>TRBJ2-7|TRBV14|-|TRBD2
TGTGCCAGCAGCCAAGTCGGCGGGAGTTACGAGCAGTACTTC
CASSQVGGSYEQYF
>TRBJ2-5|TRBV7-5|-|-
TGTGCCAGAAGCTTCTTTACAGGGAACACAGAGACCCAGTACTTC
CARSFFTGNTETQYF
>TRBJ2-3|TRBV10-1|-|TRBD2
TGCGCCAGCAGTGAGCTCCTAGCGGGGGCCACAGATACGCAGTATTTT
CASSELLAGATDTQYF
>TRBJ2-2|TRBV7-9|-|-
TGTGCCAGCAGCTTAGATCGTTTGGCAGGGGTCACCGGGGAGCTGTTTTTT
CASSLDRLAGVTGELFF
>TRBJ2-2|TRBV30|-|TRBD2
TGTGCCTGGGGCGGTGGCGGGGGAAGGAACACCGGGGAGCTGTTTTTT
CAWGGGGGRNTGELFF
>TRBJ1-5|TRBV9|-|-
TGTGCCAGCAGCGTAGATTCGATAGGGGGAACAGTGGATAGCAATCAGCCCCAGCATTTT
CASSVDSIGGTVDSNQPQHF
>TRBJ2-7|TRBV5-1|-|-
TGCGCCAGCAGCGTGACCAATCTAGGAAACGAGCAGTACTTC
CASSVTNLGNEQYF
>TRBJ1-1|TRBV7-9|-|-
TGTGCCAGCAGCTTAGGACCACAGAACACTGAAGCTTTCTTT
CASSLGPQNTEAFF
>TRBJ1-5|TRBV27|-|-
TGTGCCAGCAGTTTGAAAAGGTTGTTGGAACAGCTGTGGGATCAGCCCCAGCATTTT
CASSLKRLLEQLWDQPQHF
>TRBJ2-1|TRBV6-5|-|-
TGTGCCAGCAACGGATCTCCCTCCTACAATGAGCAGTTCTTC
CASNGSPSYNEQFF
>TRBJ1-2|TRBV19|-|-
TGTGCCAGTACCGGAGGGGCGCTCGTCTACACCTTC
CASTGGALVYTF